This entry lists 21 T cell receptor beta chains sequenced from one sample in a study of CD8+ T cells in alopecia areata. Treatment meaning: oral pan-JAK inhibitor, 5-10 mg twice daily. TCR sequencing used cDNA made by reverse transcription of extracted RNA. Sequenced by immunoSEQ multiplex PCR; TCRdb stores in-frame clones only, minus some. The sample carries around 200,000 clones, around 50% recorded once. The starting material was CD8+ T cells sorted from blood, obtained at week 24, from a patient treated with tofacitinib. These receptors came from a human donor with alopecia areata.

The rearrangement uses TRBV4-1 and TRBJ2-1; 9 bases map to TRBD1. Germline values: CDR1 MGHRA, CDR2 YSYEKL. The CDR3 is 16 residues long. V lost 2 bases to trimming and J lost 8 bases; unmatched junction nucleotides: 10. CDR3 in amino acids: CASSQTGTGTFDEQFF. CDR3 in DNA: TGCGCCAGCAGCCAAACCGGGACAGGGACGTTCGATGAGCAGTTCTTC.

A single count supports this clone. The CDR3 nucleotides read TGTGCCAGCAGCCACTTCAGCCGGGAACAGGGGCCCTACAATGAGCAGTTCTTC. The encoded protein is CASSHFSREQGPYNEQFF. The genes are TRBV14 and TRBJ2-1; 7 nucleotides match TRBD1. Per germline, CDR1 SGHDN and CDR2 FVKESK. The trim removed 3 bases at V and 2 bases at J, leaving 13 bases unmatched. The CDR3 is 18 amino acids.

This clone was found a few times. The chain links TRBV5-6 to TRBJ1-3; D gene uncertain. Deletions cut 5 bases from V and 0 bases from J, with 12 bases between. Germline CDR1 reads SGHDT; CDR2 reads YYEEEE. The CDR3 runs 15 residues. CDR3 sequence (DNA): TGTGCCAGCAGTTTTGGATCCCTCTCTGGAAACACCATATATTTT. Translation gives CASSFGSLSGNTIYF.

The chain has TRBV13 and TRBJ2-3, with D possibly being TRBD2 (5 bases). Germline values: CDR1 PRHDT, CDR2 FYEKMQ (reference sequence). The CDR3 has 15 amino acids. V shed 5 bases and J shed 4 bases, with 16 bases lying between them. The CDR3 coding sequence is TGTGCCAGCAGCGGCCCGGACCTTAGCGCAGATACGCAGTATTTT. It yields the protein CASSGPDLSADTQYF.

J is TRBJ1-6 and V is TRBV28, with D unresolved. Germline lookup yields CDR1 MDHEN and CDR2 SYDVKM. The CDR3 extends over 17 amino acids. Trimming cost V 1 base and J 8 bases, with 18 bases left between them. The CDR3 nucleotides read TGTGCCAGCAGTTTATTCATCGTGGCCCCAATGGATTCACCCCTCCACTTT. Its protein product is CASSLFIVAPMDSPLHF.

This clone was recorded a few times. This chain links TRBV5-6 with TRBJ2-2; D is possibly TRBD1 (7 bases). Trimming shortened V by 4 bases and J by 7 bases, and 11 bases separated the two germline ends. CDR3 size: 13 residues. CDR1 and CDR2 (germline): SGHDT, YYEEEE. The DNA of the CDR3 is TGTGCCAGCAGCCGCGGGACAGTCGGGGAGCTGTTTTTT. Translated, it gives CASSRGTVGELFF.

The sample holds a few counts of this clone. The chain has TRBV7-9 and TRBJ2-1; TRBD1 matches 8 bases. Germline CDR1 is SEHNR and CDR2 is FQNEAQ (reference sequence). This CDR3 contains 16 residues. J lost 4 bases, V lost 1 base, and 6 bases had no gene match. The CDR3 DNA sequence: TGTGCCAGCAGCTTAGAGAGGGACAGGAGATACAATGAGCAGTTCTTC. It encodes CASSLERDRRYNEQFF.

The chain recombines TRBV30 with TRBJ1-1; D gene unclear. The ends were cut back, 1 base at V and 0 bases at J, with 9 bases in the middle. This CDR3 has 14 amino acids. Germline loops: CDR1 GTSNPN, CDR2 SVGIG (reference sequence). CDR3 sequence: CAWSGLGMNTEAFF. DNA for the CDR3: TGTGCCTGGAGTGGCCTGGGGATGAACACTGAAGCTTTCTTT.

This clone was recorded only once. The rearrangement joins TRBV7-8 to TRBJ2-5; the D gene is possibly TRBD1 (6 bases). Germline lookup yields CDR1 SGHVS and CDR2 FQNEAQ. V was pared by 4 bases and J by 4 bases, with 13 bases between. The CDR3 consists of 14 residues. CDR3 region: CASSSGQLVETQYF. CDR3 DNA sequence: TGTGCCAGCAGCTCCGGACAGTTGGTAGAGACCCAGTACTTC.

As for this clone: The sample carries other DNA sequences with the same CDR3. This rearrangement joins TRBV7-9 to TRBJ1-5; tentative D call: TRBD1 (5 bases). V was pared by 2 bases and J by 0 bases, with 5 bases between. This CDR3 has 14 residues. In germline, CDR1 is SEHNR, CDR2 FQNEAQ (reference sequence). The CDR3 is CASSLQGSNQPQHF. The CDR3 DNA reads as TGTGCCAGCAGCTTACAGGGTAGCAATCAGCCCCAGCATTTT.

V and J are TRBV7-9 and TRBJ1-4; 9 nucleotides align to TRBD1. Germline CDR1 SEHNR, CDR2 FQNEAQ (reference sequence). The length of the CDR3 is 15 residues. With V trimmed by 4 bases and J by 7 bases, 7 bases remained unmatched. CDR3 DNA: TGTGCCAGCAGCTCGGACAGGGGTCGGTTTGAAAAACTGTTTTTT. It is translated as CASSSDRGRFEKLFF.

This chain joins TRBV10-3 and TRBJ1-2; TRBD1 matches at 11 bases. CDR3 length equals 13 residues. V was clipped by 5 bases and J by 7 bases; unmatched bases: 3. Germline values: CDR1 ENHRY, CDR2 SYGVKD. This CDR3 is CAISMDRGLGYTF. The CDR3 nucleotides read TGTGCCATCAGTATGGACAGGGGGCTTGGCTACACCTTC.

This chain connects TRBV7-9 to TRBJ2-7; the match to TRBD1 covers 9 bases. Germline V gene lookup returns CDR1 SEHNR and CDR2 FQNEAQ (reference sequence). V was pared by 1 base and J by 4 bases, with 2 bases of the junction left unmatched. CDR3 length equals 14 residues. In nucleotides, the CDR3 is TGTGCCAGCAGCTTAGAAGGGACAGGGTACGAGCAGTACTTC. Protein product: CASSLEGTGYEQYF.

The J gene is TRBJ1-5, the V gene TRBV5-6; 7 positions agree with TRBD1. The CDR3 has 15 amino acids. The trim removed 4 bases at V and 1 base at J, leaving 5 bases unmatched. The germline gives CDR1 SGHDT, CDR2 YYEEEE. CDR3 nucleotides: TGTGCCAGCAGCCATGGGACAGAGAGCAATCAGCCCCAGCATTTT. It is translated as CASSHGTESNQPQHF. The whole variable domain, remainder taken from reference TRBV5-6 and TRBJ1-5, is DAGVTQSPTHLIKTRGQQVTLRCSPKSGHDTVSWYQQALGQGPQFIFQYYEEEERQRGNFPDRFSGHQFPNYSSELNVNALLLGDSALYLCASSHGTESNQPQHFGDGTRLSIL.

A few counts support this clone. The V and J genes are TRBV7-2 and TRBJ1-2; D not certain. Trimming took off 2 bases at V and 0 bases at J, with 10 bases between the two ends. This CDR3 has 15 amino acids. The germline CDR1 and CDR2 sequences are SGHTA and FQGNSA. The CDR3 nucleotides read TGTGCCAGCAGCTTATTGGCCCACCCTAACTATGGCTACACCTTC. Translation gives CASSLLAHPNYGYTF.

V usage is TRBV9 and J usage is TRBJ2-1; D gene unclear. Per germline, CDR1 SGDLS and CDR2 YYNGEE. The CDR3 covers 13 residues. Trimming took 0 bases from V and 9 from J, leaving 10 bases between them. CDR3 DNA sequence: TGTGCCAGCAGCGTAGATGACTTCGGTGAGCAGTTCTTC. It translates to CASSVDDFGEQFF.

The V gene is TRBV2, the J gene TRBJ2-3; 12 bases agree with TRBD2. The length of the CDR3 is 20 residues. V dropped 8 bases and J dropped 6; count of bases not matched to a gene: 24. Germline V gives CDR1 SNHLY, CDR2 FYNNEI. The CDR3, as DNA: TGTGCCAGCTTCCGTGGAAGACTAGCGGGGGTCCTGACAATGGCCGATACGCAGTATTTT. Translated, it gives CASFRGRLAGVLTMADTQYF.

The chain has TRBV7-8 and TRBJ2-5; 8 bases map to TRBD2. CDR3 length: 17 residues. V shed 4 bases, J shed 2 bases, and the junction held 12 bases outside the gene matches. Germline V CDR1 and CDR2: SGHVS, FQNEAQ. Here the CDR3 reads CASSSSGSGESQETQYF. For the CDR3, the DNA is TGTGCCAGCAGCTCCAGCGGTAGCGGGGAGTCACAAGAGACCCAGTACTTC. The whole variable domain, remainder taken from reference TRBV7-8 and TRBJ2-5, is GAGVSQSPRYKVAKRGQDVALRCDPISGHVSLFWYQQALGQGPEFLTYFQNEAQLDKSGLPSDRFFAERPEGSVSTLKIQRTQQEDSAVYLCASSSSGSGESQETQYFGPGTRLLVL.

The chain combines TRBV13 with TRBJ2-1; D is unclear. V was shortened by 0 bases and J by 9 bases, with 12 bases between the two germline ends. CDR1 and CDR2 from the germline V gene are PRHDT and FYEKMQ (reference sequence). The length of the CDR3 is 14 residues. DNA for the CDR3: TGTGCCAGCAGCTTAGGCCGCAGGCCAAGTGAGCAGTTCTTC. Its protein product is CASSLGRRPSEQFF.

The genes are TRBV5-6 and TRBJ2-7, with 8 positions matching TRBD1. Germline-derived CDR1 and CDR2 are SGHDT and YYEEEE. V shed 3 bases and J 4 bases; nucleotides not matched to a gene: 6. This CDR3 is 14 amino acids long. The CDR3 DNA reads as TGTGCCAGCAGCTGGCGGACAGGGAAGTACGAGCAGTACTTC. Residues: CASSWRTGKYEQYF.

There are a few counts of this clone. The chain employs TRBV5-1 and TRBJ2-7, with D perhaps TRBD1 (6 bases). Germline V gives CDR1 SGHRS, CDR2 YFSETQ. The CDR3 covers 12 residues. Trimming removed 0 bases from V and 6 bases from J, with 7 bases in between. CDR3 sequence (DNA): TGCGCCAGCAGCTTGGCAGGGGCCGAGCAGTACTTC. Residues: CASSLAGAEQYF.